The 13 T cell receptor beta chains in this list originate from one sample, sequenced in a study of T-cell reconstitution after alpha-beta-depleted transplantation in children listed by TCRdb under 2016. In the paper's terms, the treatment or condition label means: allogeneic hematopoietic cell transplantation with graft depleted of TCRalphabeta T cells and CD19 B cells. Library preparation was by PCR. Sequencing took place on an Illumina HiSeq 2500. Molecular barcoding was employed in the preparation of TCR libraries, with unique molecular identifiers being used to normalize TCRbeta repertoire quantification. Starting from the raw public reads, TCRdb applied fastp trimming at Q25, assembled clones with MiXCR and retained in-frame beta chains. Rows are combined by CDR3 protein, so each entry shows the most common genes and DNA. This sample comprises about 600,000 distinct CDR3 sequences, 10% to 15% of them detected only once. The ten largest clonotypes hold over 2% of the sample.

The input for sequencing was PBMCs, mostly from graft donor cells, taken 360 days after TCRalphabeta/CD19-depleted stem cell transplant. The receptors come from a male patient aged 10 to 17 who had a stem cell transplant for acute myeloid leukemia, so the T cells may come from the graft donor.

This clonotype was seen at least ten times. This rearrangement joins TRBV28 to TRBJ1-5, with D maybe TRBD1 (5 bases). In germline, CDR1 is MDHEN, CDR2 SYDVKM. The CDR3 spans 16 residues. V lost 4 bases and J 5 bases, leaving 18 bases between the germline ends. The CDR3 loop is CASSSPPGNRYQPQHF. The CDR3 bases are TGTGCCAGCAGTTCCCCCCCAGGGAACAGGTATCAGCCCCAGCATTTT.

In DNA, the CDR3 is TGTGCCAGCAGTTTAGTAGTGGTAGCGGGCTCCTACGAGCAGTACTTC. Its translation is CASSLVVVAGSYEQYF. The rearrangement joins TRBV12-3 or TRBV12-4 to TRBJ2-7; 7 nucleotides agree with TRBD2. The V and J ends lost 1 base and 0 bases, in that order; junction bases with no gene match: 6. The CDR3 totals 16 residues.

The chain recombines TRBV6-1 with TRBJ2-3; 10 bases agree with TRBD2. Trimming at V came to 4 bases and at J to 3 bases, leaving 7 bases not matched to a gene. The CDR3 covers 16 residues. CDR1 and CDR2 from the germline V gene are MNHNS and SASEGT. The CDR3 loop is CASSVSSGSATDTQYF. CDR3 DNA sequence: TGTGCCAGCAGTGTGTCTAGCGGGAGTGCGACAGATACGCAGTATTTT.

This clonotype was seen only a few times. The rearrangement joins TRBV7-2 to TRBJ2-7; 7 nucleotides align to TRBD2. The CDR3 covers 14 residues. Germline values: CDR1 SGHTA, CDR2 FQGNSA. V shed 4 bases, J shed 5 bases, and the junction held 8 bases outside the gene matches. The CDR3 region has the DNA TGTGCCAGCAGCTCCCCACGACTAGCCCACGAGCAGTACTTC. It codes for CASSSPRLAHEQYF.

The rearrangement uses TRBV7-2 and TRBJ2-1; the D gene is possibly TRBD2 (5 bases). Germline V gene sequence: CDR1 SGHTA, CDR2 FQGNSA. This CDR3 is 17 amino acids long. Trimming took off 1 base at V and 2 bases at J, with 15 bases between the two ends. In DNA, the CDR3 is TGTGCCAGCAGCTTAGGGTTCGAGGGATTGCCCTACAATGAGCAGTTCTTC. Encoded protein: CASSLGFEGLPYNEQFF.

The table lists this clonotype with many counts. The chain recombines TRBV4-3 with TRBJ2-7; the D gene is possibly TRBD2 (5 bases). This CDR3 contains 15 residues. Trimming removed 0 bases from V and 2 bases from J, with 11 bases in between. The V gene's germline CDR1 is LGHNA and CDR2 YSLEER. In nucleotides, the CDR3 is TGCGCCAGCAGCCAAGATCCCGGGGTCCCCTACGAGCAGTACTTC. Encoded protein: CASSQDPGVPYEQYF.

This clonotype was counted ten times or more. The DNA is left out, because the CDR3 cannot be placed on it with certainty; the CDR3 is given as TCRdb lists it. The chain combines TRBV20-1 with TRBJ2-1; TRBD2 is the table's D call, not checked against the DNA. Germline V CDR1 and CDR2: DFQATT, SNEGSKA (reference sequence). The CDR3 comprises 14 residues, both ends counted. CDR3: CSSSGTSDYNEQFF.

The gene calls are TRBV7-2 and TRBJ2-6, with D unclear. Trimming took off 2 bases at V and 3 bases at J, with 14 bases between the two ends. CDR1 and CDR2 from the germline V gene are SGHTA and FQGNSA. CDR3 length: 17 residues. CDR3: CASSLYTAVGGANVLTF. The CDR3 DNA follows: TGTGCCAGCAGCTTATATACGGCCGTCGGTGGGGCCAACGTCCTGACTTTC.

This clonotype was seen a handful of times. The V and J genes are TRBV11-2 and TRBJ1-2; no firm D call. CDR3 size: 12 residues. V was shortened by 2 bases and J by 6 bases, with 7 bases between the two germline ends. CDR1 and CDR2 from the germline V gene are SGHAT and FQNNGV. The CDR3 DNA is TGTGCCAGCAGCTTATACGGGAATGGCTACACCTTC. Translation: CASSLYGNGYTF.

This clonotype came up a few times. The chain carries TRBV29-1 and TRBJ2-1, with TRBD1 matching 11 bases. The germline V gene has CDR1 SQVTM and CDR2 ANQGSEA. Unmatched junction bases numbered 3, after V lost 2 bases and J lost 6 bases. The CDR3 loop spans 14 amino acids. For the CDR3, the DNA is TGCAGCGTTGAAAGAGGGACAGGGGGCAATGAGCAGTTCTTC. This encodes CSVERGTGGNEQFF.

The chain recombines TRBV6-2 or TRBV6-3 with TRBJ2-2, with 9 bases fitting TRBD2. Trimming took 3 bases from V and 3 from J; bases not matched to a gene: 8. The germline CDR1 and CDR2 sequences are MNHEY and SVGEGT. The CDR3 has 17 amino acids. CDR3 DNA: TGTGCCAGCAGTTATGTTGCGGGAGGGCCATACACCGGGGAGCTGTTTTTT. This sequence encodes CASSYVAGGPYTGELFF.

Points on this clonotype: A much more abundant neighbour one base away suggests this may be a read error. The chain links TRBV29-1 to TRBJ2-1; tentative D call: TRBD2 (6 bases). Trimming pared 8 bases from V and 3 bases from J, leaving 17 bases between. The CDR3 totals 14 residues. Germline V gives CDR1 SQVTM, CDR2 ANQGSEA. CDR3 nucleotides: TGCAGCCCCTGGAGCGGGCGTTTCTACAATGAGCAGTTCTTC. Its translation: CSPWSGRFYNEQFF.

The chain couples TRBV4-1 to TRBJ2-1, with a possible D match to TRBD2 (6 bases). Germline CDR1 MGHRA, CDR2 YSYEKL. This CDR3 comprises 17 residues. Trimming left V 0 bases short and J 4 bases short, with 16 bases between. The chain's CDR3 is CASSQDQGLFHYNEQFF. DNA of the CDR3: TGCGCCAGCAGCCAAGATCAGGGACTCTTCCATTACAATGAGCAGTTCTTC.